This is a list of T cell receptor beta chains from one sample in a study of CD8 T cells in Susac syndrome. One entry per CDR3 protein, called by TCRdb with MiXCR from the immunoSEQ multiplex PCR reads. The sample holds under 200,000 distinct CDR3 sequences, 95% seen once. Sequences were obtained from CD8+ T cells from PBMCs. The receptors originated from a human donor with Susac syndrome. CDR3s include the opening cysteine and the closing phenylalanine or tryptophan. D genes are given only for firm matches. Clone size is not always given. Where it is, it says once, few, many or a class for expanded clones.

CASSLISGSTRETQYF,TGTGCCAGCAGTTTAATTAGCGGGAGTACCCGGGAGACCCAGTACTTC,.,TRBJ2-5,TRBD2,TRBV27
CASSHSNTGELFF,TGTGCCAGCAGCCATTCTAACACCGGGGAGCTGTTTTTT,.,TRBJ2-2,.,TRBV13
CAISIAGLRNEQFF,TGTGCCATCAGTATAGCGGGACTACGCAATGAGCAGTTCTTC,.,TRBJ2-1,TRBD2,TRBV10-3
CASSESRDRVGDYGYTF,TGTGCCAGCAGCGAGTCCCGGGACAGGGTTGGGGACTATGGCTACACCTTC,.,TRBJ1-2,TRBD1,TRBV9
CASSVVGGSLNEQFF,TGTGCCAGCAGCGTAGTGGGGGGTTCTTTGAATGAGCAGTTCTTC,.,TRBJ2-1,.,TRBV9
CASSLDKGNTEAFF,TGTGCCAGCAGCTTAGATAAGGGGAACACTGAAGCTTTCTTT,.,TRBJ1-1,.,TRBV7-8
CSAQTGGTEAFF,TGCAGCGCGCAGACAGGGGGCACTGAAGCTTTCTTT,once,TRBJ1-1,TRBD1,TRBV29-1
CASSSNQAGVNQPQHF,TGCGCCAGCAGCTCCAACCAGGCAGGGGTAAATCAGCCCCAGCATTTT,.,TRBJ1-5,.,TRBV4-1
CASSERGTSTDTQYF,TGTGCCAGCAGCGAGCGGGGGACAAGCACAGATACGCAGTATTTT,.,TRBJ2-3,TRBD2,TRBV9
CASSPGMNEQYF,TGTGCCAGCAGCCCAGGGATGAACGAGCAGTACTTC,.,TRBJ2-7,.,TRBV7-9
CASSFTGTGNYEQYF,TGTGCCAGCAGTTTCACCGGGACAGGGAACTACGAGCAGTACTTC,.,TRBJ2-7,TRBD1,TRBV28
CASRRDRDSGLVSEAFF,TGTGCCAGCCGACGCGACAGGGATTCTGGGCTCGTGTCTGAAGCTTTCTTT,.,TRBJ1-1,TRBD1,TRBV7-9
CATRKSLSGNTIYF,TGTGCCACCCGCAAGTCCCTTTCTGGAAACACCATATATTTT,.,TRBJ1-3,.,TRBV6-1
CASSLGQGLYEQYF,TGTGCCAGCAGCTTAGGCCAGGGGCTCTACGAGCAGTACTTC,.,TRBJ2-7,.,TRBV7-2
CASRQNGGTADYEQYF,TGTGCCAGCAGGCAAAACGGCGGGACAGCGGACTACGAGCAGTACTTC,.,TRBJ2-7,.,TRBV5-6
CASSQDNGGQEDTQYF,TGTGCCAGCAGCCAAGATAATGGGGGGCAGGAAGATACGCAGTATTTT,.,TRBJ2-3,.,TRBV3-1
CSVTGAGANVLTF,TGCAGCGTTACAGGGGCTGGGGCCAACGTCCTGACTTTC,.,TRBJ2-6,TRBD1,TRBV29-1
CASSWKWGAGQFF,TGCGCCAGCAGCTGGAAATGGGGGGCTGGGCAGTTCTTC,.,TRBJ2-1,.,TRBV5-1